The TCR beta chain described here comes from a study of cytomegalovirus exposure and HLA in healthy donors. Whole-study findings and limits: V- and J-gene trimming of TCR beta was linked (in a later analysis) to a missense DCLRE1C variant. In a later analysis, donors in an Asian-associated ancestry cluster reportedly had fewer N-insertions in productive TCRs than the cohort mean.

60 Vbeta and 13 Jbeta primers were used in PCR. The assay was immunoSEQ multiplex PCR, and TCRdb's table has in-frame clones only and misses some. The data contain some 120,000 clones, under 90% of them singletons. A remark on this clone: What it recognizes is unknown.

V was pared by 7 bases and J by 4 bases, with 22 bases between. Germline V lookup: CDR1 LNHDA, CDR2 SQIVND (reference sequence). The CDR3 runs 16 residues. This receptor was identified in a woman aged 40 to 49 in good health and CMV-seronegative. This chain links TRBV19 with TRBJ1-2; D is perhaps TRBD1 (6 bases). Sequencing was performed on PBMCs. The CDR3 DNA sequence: TGTGCCAGTACCCAGACGCCAAGGGGGGGGGTCTATGGCTACACCTTC. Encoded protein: CASTQTPRGGVYGYTF.